These 29 T cell receptor beta chains were all obtained from the same sample, sequenced in a study of cytomegalovirus exposure and HLA in healthy donors. This table comes from immunoSEQ multiplex PCR, and its TCRdb copy is limited to in-frame clones, with some not included. Here the sample spans around 200,000 clones, 80% to 90% being singletons. Sequencing was done on a sample of PBMCs. These receptors were obtained from a woman between 18 and 30 years old in good health and CMV-seronegative.

The chain recombines TRBV7-9 with TRBJ1-2; the D gene is possibly TRBD1 (5 bases). V was shortened by 0 bases and J by 7 bases, with 15 bases between the two germline ends. CDR1 is SEHNR and CDR2 is FQNEAQ in the germline V gene (reference sequence). There are 15 residues in the CDR3. Written as DNA, the CDR3 is TGTGCCAGCAGCTTAGCAGGGGAATTGGTAGCTGGCTACACCTTC. This gives the protein CASSLAGELVAGYTF. The whole variable domain, remainder taken from reference TRBV7-9 and TRBJ1-2, is DTGVSQNPRHKITKRGQNVTFRCDPISEHNRLYWYRQTLGQGPEFLTYFQNEAQLEKSRLLSDRFSAERPKGSFSTLEIQRTEQGDSAMYLCASSLAGELVAGYTFGSGTRLTVV.

This chain uses TRBV27 with TRBJ2-7; tentative D call: TRBD1 (5 bases). The V gene lost 5 bases and the J gene lost 3 bases, with 14 bases spanning the gap. Germline V lookup: CDR1 MNHEY, CDR2 SMNVEV (reference sequence). This CDR3 comprises 14 residues. DNA of the CDR3: TGTGCCAGCAGTCTTCGACAGACCAGCTACGAGCAGTACTTC. Translation: CASSLRQTSYEQYF.

This clone has only one observation. This chain uses TRBV28 with TRBJ2-7, with D uncertain. V lost 6 bases, J lost 8 bases, and 17 bases lay in between. The CDR3 covers 13 residues. Germline CDR1 reads MDHEN; CDR2 reads SYDVKM. The CDR3 DNA reads TGTGCCAGCAGGAACCCCCGCGGTCAGAAGCAGTACTTC. Amino acid sequence: CASRNPRGQKQYF. The full variable domain, its missing parts supplied by reference TRBV28 and TRBJ2-7, is DVKVTQSSRYLVKRTGEKVFLECVQDMDHENMFWYRQDPGLGLRLIYFSYDVKMKEKGDIPEGYSVSREKKERFSLILESASTNQTSMYLCASRNPRGQKQYFGPGTRLTVT.

This chain connects TRBV2 to TRBJ1-5; no definite D call. In germline, CDR1 is SNHLY, CDR2 FYNNEI. The V end lost 2 bases, the J end lost 2 bases, and 13 bases lay between the germline ends. The CDR3 covers 16 residues. The CDR3 DNA is TGTGCCAGCAGTGAACCATGGCACATCGGCAATCAGCCCCAGCATTTT. Translation: CASSEPWHIGNQPQHF.

The CDR3 DNA reads TGTGCCAGCAGTTTAGGACTGCCGGCCAGCTACGAGCAGTACTTC. Translating gives CASSLGLPASYEQYF. V usage is TRBV27 and J usage is TRBJ2-7; D perhaps matches TRBD2 (5 bases). V was cut by 2 bases and J by 3 bases, with 14 bases left in between. The CDR3 loop spans 15 amino acids. The V gene's germline CDR1 is MNHEY and CDR2 SMNVEV (reference sequence).

In the case of this clone: Other nucleotide sequences from this sample produce the same CDR3. This chain joins TRBV27 and TRBJ2-7; D is undetermined. This CDR3 region has 11 residues. Trimming took off 4 bases at V and 2 bases at J, with 3 bases between the two ends. Germline V gene data show CDR1 as MNHEY and CDR2 as SMNVEV (reference sequence). The CDR3 coding sequence is TGTGCCAGCAGTTCAACCTACGAGCAGTACTTC. Amino acids: CASSSTYEQYF.

The chain links TRBV18 to TRBJ2-4; 7 nucleotides agree with TRBD1. Germline V gene sequence: CDR1 KGHSH, CDR2 LQKENI. V trimming: 5 bases; J trimming: 3 bases; junction bases outside the gene matches: 7. CDR3 length: 15 amino acids. The CDR3 nucleotides are TGTGCCAGCTCAGCGACAGGGAAGGGCAAAAACATTCAGTACTTC. Protein: CASSATGKGKNIQYF.

This chain uses TRBV23-1 with TRBJ2-7; tentative D call: TRBD1 (6 bases). TRBV23-1 is flagged as an ORF with uncertain function. V lost 7 bases and J lost 3, with 10 bases in between. The CDR3 has 12 amino acids. The CDR3 nucleotides are TGCGCCAGCATGGACAGAAGCTACGAGCAGTACTTC. This sequence encodes CASMDRSYEQYF.

The chain recombines TRBV5-1 with TRBJ1-2; unclear D gene. From germline, CDR1 is SGHRS and CDR2 YFSETQ. V was cut by 3 bases and J by 0 bases, with 9 bases left in between. The CDR3 extends over 14 amino acids. CDR3 in amino acids: CASSSTVANYGYTF. DNA for the CDR3: TGCGCCAGCAGCTCTACAGTAGCTAACTATGGCTACACCTTC.

This chain joins TRBV7-8 and TRBJ2-1; 11 bases agree with TRBD2. Germline CDR1 reads SGHVS; CDR2 reads FQNEAQ. CDR3 length: 18 residues. Unmatched junction bases numbered 13, after V lost 5 bases and J lost 4 bases. The CDR3 reads CASSPGGSGRAEYNEQFF. CDR3 nucleotide sequence: TGTGCCAGCAGCCCCGGGGGTAGCGGGAGGGCCGAGTACAATGAGCAGTTCTTC.

CDR3 residues: CAGSGASSYNEQFF. The CDR3 DNA reads TGTGCCGGTAGCGGGGCCTCCTCCTACAATGAGCAGTTCTTC. The chain couples TRBV30 to TRBJ2-1; 8 bases fit TRBD2. Germline-derived CDR1 and CDR2 are GTSNPN and SVGIG (reference sequence). The length of the CDR3 is 14 residues. J gave up 0 bases and V 8 bases, and 6 bases lay outside the gene matches.

The genes are TRBV6-1 and TRBJ1-4; weak D call: TRBD1 (5 bases). Germline-derived CDR1 and CDR2 are MNHNS and SASEGT. The V end was cut by 4 bases, the J end by 8 bases, with 17 bases between. There are 15 residues in the CDR3. CDR3: CASSGRRDFNEKLFF. CDR3 DNA sequence: TGTGCCAGCAGTGGACGAAGGGACTTCAACGAAAAACTGTTTTTT.

CDR3 DNA: TGTGCCAGCAGTGAAGAAATAGGGAGCTCCTACGAGCAGTACTTC. Its protein product is CASSEEIGSSYEQYF. The gene calls are TRBV6-1 and TRBJ2-7, with a possible D match to TRBD2 (5 bases). Trimming left V 1 base short and J 0 bases short, with 10 bases between. The germline V gene has CDR1 MNHNS and CDR2 SASEGT. The CDR3 spans 15 residues.

This chain connects TRBV19 to TRBJ2-7; 7 nucleotides line up with TRBD2. Germline CDR1 is LNHDA and CDR2 is SQIVND (reference sequence). Losses at the gene ends were 2 bases for V and 2 bases for J; bases not matched to a gene: 3. This CDR3 region has 14 residues. This CDR3 is CASSIRLAAYEQYF. The CDR3, as DNA: TGTGCCAGTAGTATACGGCTAGCGGCCTACGAGCAGTACTTC.

This clone was seen a single time. The V gene is TRBV5-6, the J gene TRBJ1-2, with D tentatively TRBD1 (5 bases). Trimming took 0 bases from V and 5 from J, leaving 26 bases between them. The germline gives CDR1 SGHDT, CDR2 YYEEEE. CDR3 length: 19 amino acids. CDR3 DNA sequence: TGTGCCAGCAGCTTGGAGGTCGCTCAGGGAGGTAGGGTAGCGTATGGCTACACCTTC. Translation: CASSLEVAQGGRVAYGYTF.

This chain links TRBV28 with TRBJ2-6, with TRBD1 matching 8 bases. The CDR3 totals 18 residues. Germline CDR1 reads MDHEN; CDR2 reads SYDVKM. The junction had 6 bases not matched to a gene; V was cut back by 2 bases and J by 0 bases. The CDR3 DNA sequence: TGTGCCAGCAGTTTAGTAGGGACAGGAAACTCTGGGGCCAACGTCCTGACTTTC. Amino acids: CASSLVGTGNSGANVLTF.

The chain employs TRBV10-3 and TRBJ2-3, with 11 bases fitting TRBD1. The germline CDR1 and CDR2 sequences are ENHRY and SYGVKD. The V and J ends lost 2 bases and 3 bases, in that order; junction bases with no gene match: 4. The CDR3 extends over 16 amino acids. The CDR3 DNA is TGTGCCATCAGTGAGACATGGGACAGGGGGACAGATACGCAGTATTTT. Translation gives CAISETWDRGTDTQYF.

This clone was picked up one time. The chain uses TRBV5-1 and TRBJ1-1; tentative D call: TRBD1 (6 bases). There are 16 residues in the CDR3. Per germline, CDR1 SGHRS and CDR2 YFSETQ. V lost 1 base to trimming and J lost 7 bases, with 20 bases between them. The CDR3 region has the DNA TGCGCCAGCAGCTTGCCCTCCGGGACACCGAGGATTGAAGCTTTCTTT. It is translated as CASSLPSGTPRIEAFF.

This clone occurred once. This chain links TRBV28 with TRBJ1-1; 8 positions match TRBD1. The CDR3 consists of 14 residues. Germline lookup yields CDR1 MDHEN and CDR2 SYDVKM. With V trimmed by 4 bases and J by 4 bases, 5 bases remained unmatched. DNA of the CDR3: TGTGCCAGCAGTTCCGGACAGGGTACCACTGAAGCTTTCTTT. Protein: CASSSGQGTTEAFF.

Only a few counts were recorded for this clone. The rearrangement uses TRBV7-9 and TRBJ1-2; maybe TRBD1 (6 bases). V was cut by 7 bases and J by 9 bases, with 24 bases left in between. This CDR3 has 15 residues. Looked up from germline, CDR1 is SEHNR and CDR2 is FQNEAQ (reference sequence). In DNA form, the CDR3 reads TGTGCCAGCACCCGAACCGGGGGGCCCCTGTTCAGCTACACCTTC. Its translation is CASTRTGGPLFSYTF.

The chain uses TRBV2 and TRBJ2-1, with D possibly TRBD2 on 5 matching bases. Germline V gene data show CDR1 as SNHLY and CDR2 as FYNNEI. The CDR3 loop spans 16 amino acids. V lost 0 bases and J lost 0, with 9 bases in between. CDR3 bases: TGTGCCAGCAGTGAAGCGCTTGGAGGCTCCTACAATGAGCAGTTCTTC. This gives the protein CASSEALGGSYNEQFF.

This chain connects TRBV7-9 to TRBJ2-3; D not resolved. With 1 base removed from V and 2 bases from J, the gap between germline ends came to 7 bases. Germline CDR1 SEHNR, CDR2 FQNEAQ (reference sequence). The CDR3 is 14 residues long. CDR3 coding DNA: TGTGCCAGCAGCTTAGTCGACAACACAGATACGCAGTATTTT. This gives the protein CASSLVDNTDTQYF.

V gene TRBV28 combines with J gene TRBJ2-5; the match to TRBD2 covers 11 bases. The CDR3 spans 19 residues. Trimming took 3 bases from V and 3 from J; bases not matched to a gene: 15. Germline V CDR1 and CDR2: MDHEN, SYDVKM. The CDR3 here is CASSLVPPNSGRAEETQYF. Here the CDR3 DNA reads TGTGCCAGCAGTTTGGTGCCCCCGAATAGCGGGAGGGCCGAAGAGACCCAGTACTTC.

The rearrangement links TRBV12-1 to TRBJ2-1; no DNA check was done on the table's D call, TRBD1. TRBV12-1 is designated a pseudogene. CDR3 length: 19 amino acids. The CDR3 sequence is CASSFRTGVLSGQGLEQFF. The DNA of the CDR3 is TGTGCCAGCAGCTTCCGGACAGGGGTCTTGTCGGGTCAAGGTCTTGAGCAGTTCTTC.

In the case of this clone: Distinct nucleotide sequences in the sample also encode this CDR3. The rearrangement uses TRBV27 and TRBJ2-7; 8 bases are a match to TRBD2. Germline-derived CDR1 and CDR2 are MNHEY and SMNVEV (reference sequence). Trimming cost V 5 bases and J 0 bases; bases outside gene matches: 3. The CDR3 loop spans 14 amino acids. The CDR3, as DNA: TGTGCCAGCAGTACGAGCGGGAGCTCCTACGAGCAGTACTTC. Translating it yields CASSTSGSSYEQYF.

This clone appeared a single time. The rearrangement uses TRBV5-3 and TRBJ1-4; D gene unclear. TRBV5-3 belongs to the ORF category, with a function that is uncertain. The CDR3 covers 15 residues. V was trimmed by 8 bases and J by 0 bases, leaving 14 bases between them. DNA of the CDR3: TGTGCCAGCCTCCTCAGGAAAGCAACTAATGAAAAACTGTTTTTT. Protein product: CASLLRKATNEKLFF.

The V gene is TRBV28, the J gene TRBJ2-7, with no clear D. The germline CDR1 and CDR2 sequences are MDHEN and SYDVKM. Between the trimmed V and J ends, which lost 5 bases and 5 bases, there was a span of 19 bases. There are 15 residues in the CDR3. The CDR3 nucleotides read TGTGCCAGCAGTGTCCTAACTCCCCCAGGCCACGAGCAGTACTTC. Protein sequence: CASSVLTPPGHEQYF.

This sequence joins TRBV5-1 and TRBJ2-7, with a weak D call TRBD2 (6 bases). V was trimmed by 2 bases and J by 3 bases, leaving 15 bases between them. Germline V gives CDR1 SGHRS, CDR2 YFSETQ. CDR3 size: 15 residues. CDR3 in DNA: TGCGCCAGCAGCTTAGGAGGGCCTGGGAACTACGAGCAGTACTTC. It encodes CASSLGGPGNYEQYF.

This sequence joins TRBV15 and TRBJ1-1; no definite D call. The CDR3 is 16 residues long. V gave up 0 bases and J gave up 2 bases, with 13 bases separating them. The germline V gene has CDR1 LNHNV and CDR2 YYDKDF (reference sequence). As DNA, the CDR3 is TGTGCCACCAGCAGAGATCGGCTTCTACTAAACACTGAAGCTTTCTTT. The encoded protein is CATSRDRLLLNTEAFF.